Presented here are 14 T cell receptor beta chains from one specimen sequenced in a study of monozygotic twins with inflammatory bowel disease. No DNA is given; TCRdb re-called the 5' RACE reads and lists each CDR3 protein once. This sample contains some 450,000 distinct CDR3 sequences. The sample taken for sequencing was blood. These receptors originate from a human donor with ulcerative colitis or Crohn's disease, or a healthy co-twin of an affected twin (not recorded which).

CDR3 sequence reads: CASSHRGEQYF. The rearrangement joins TRBV7-9 to TRBJ2-7; without DNA, the TCRdb call of TRBD1 cannot be checked. Germline V gene lookup returns CDR1 SEHNR and CDR2 FQNEAQ (reference sequence). The CDR3 runs to 11 residues.

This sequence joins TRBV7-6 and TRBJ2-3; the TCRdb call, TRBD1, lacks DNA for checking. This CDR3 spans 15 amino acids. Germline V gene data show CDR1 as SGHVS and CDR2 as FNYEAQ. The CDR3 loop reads CASSLTGGRTDTQYF.

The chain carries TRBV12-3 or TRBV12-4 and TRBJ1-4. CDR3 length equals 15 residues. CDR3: CASSSPDREGEKLFF.

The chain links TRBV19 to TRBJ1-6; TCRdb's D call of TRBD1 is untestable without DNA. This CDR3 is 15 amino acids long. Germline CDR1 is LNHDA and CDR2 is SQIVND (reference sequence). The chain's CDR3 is CASSRGGTGNSPLHF.

The CDR3 reads CASSLKPGLGADEQYF. The chain couples TRBV7-8 to TRBJ2-7; TCRdb names TRBD1, which stays unverified in the absence of DNA. CDR1 is SGHVS and CDR2 is FQNEAQ in the germline V gene. The CDR3 runs to 16 residues.

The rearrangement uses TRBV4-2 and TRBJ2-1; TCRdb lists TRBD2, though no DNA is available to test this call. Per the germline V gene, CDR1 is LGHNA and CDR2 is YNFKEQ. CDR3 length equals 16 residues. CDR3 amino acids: CASSESGTAAYNEQFF.

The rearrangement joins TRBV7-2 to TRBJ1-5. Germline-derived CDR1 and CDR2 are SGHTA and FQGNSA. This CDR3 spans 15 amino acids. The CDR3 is CASSLATAPVQPQHF.

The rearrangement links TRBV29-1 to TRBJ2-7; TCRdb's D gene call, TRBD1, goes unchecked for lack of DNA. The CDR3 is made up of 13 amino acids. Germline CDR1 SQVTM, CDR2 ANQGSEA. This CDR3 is CSARTTVGYEQYF.

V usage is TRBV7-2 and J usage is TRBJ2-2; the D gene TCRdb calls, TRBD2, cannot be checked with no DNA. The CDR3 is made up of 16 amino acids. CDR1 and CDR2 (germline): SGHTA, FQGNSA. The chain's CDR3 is CASSLGGGAIGGELFF.

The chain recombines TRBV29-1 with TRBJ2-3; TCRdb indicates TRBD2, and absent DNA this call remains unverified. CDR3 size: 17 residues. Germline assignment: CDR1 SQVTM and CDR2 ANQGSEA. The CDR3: CSVEPFASPQTADTQYF.

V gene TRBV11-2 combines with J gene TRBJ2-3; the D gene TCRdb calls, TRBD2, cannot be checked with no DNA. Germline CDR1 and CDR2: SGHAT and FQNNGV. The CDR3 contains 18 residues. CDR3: CASSLEGNDGSGTDTQYF.

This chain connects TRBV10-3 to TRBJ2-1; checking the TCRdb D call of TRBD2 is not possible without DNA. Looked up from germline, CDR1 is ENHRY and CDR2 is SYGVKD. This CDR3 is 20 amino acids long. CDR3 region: CAISPRGLAGGKRSYNEQFF.

CDR3 region: CASSEKASGGYEQYF. V usage is TRBV2 and J usage is TRBJ2-7; with no DNA, the TCRdb D assignment of TRBD2 cannot be verified. CDR3 length: 15 residues. Germline lookup yields CDR1 SNHLY and CDR2 FYNNEI.

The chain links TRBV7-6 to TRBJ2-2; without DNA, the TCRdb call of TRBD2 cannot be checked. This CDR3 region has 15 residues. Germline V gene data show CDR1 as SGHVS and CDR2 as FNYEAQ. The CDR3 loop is CASSLLAANTGELFF.